This T cell receptor beta chain derives from a study of blood T cells in healthy people across ages. Study background: Template switching caught about one barcoded beta molecule for each two T cells.

RNA extraction gave at least 5 micrograms of total RNA per sample. Study results and caveats: Percentage of naive T cells showed a strong correlation with TCR beta diversity.

Trimming shortened V by 1 base and J by 1 base, and 12 bases separated the two germline ends. The CDR3 has 16 residues. Germline-derived CDR1 and CDR2 are MGHRA and YSYEKL. Turning to this clonotype: Its specificity is unknown.

Primed by a sample-barcoded 5' primer and a J-beta primer mix, a second PCR proceeded for about 6 to 11 cycles. Using its own MiXCR run on the 5' RACE reads, TCRdb lists one record per CDR3 protein. The sample gives hundreds of thousands of distinct CDR3 sequences, 20% to 30% of which show up once; approximately 8.7% is in the top ten. A further study also used this sample, focusing on T cells of mothers and their children. That source notes: Across the analysis, no persistent microchimeric T cell clones were detected.

The sequenced material came from blood. This TCR was recovered from a boy aged 5-17 years in good health. The rearrangement uses TRBV4-1 and TRBJ2-3, with D maybe TRBD1 (6 bases). The CDR3, as DNA: TGCGCCAGCAGCCAAGCGGAGAACAGGGGCACAGATACGCAGTATTTT. It translates to CASSQAENRGTDTQYF.